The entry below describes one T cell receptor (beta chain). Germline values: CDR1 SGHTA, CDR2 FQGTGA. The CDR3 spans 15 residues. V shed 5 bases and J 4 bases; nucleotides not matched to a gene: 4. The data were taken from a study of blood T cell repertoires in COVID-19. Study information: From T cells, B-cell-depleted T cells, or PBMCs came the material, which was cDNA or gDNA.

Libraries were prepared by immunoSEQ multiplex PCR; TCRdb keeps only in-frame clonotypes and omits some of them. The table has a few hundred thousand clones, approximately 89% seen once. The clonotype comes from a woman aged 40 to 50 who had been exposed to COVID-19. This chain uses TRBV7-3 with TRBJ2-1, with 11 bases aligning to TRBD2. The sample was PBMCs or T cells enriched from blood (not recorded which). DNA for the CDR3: TGTGCCAGCAGCCCAACTAGCGGGGGTTACAATGAGCAGTTCTTC. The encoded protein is CASSPTSGGYNEQFF.